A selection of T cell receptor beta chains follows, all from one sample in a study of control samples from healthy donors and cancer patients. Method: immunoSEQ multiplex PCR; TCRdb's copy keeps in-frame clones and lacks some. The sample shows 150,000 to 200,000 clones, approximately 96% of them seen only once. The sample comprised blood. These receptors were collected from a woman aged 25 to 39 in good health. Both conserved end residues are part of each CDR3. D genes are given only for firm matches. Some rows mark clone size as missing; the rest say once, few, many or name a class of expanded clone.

CDR3 DNA: TGCAGCTCCCCGGGACAGGGGGCGCAGGGCTACACCTTC
CDR3 protein: CSSPGQGAQGYTF
clone size: .
J gene: TRBJ1-2
D gene: TRBD1
V gene: TRBV29-1

CDR3 DNA: TGTGCCAGCAGTGAGACGGACGGCCTGGGCTCACCCCTCCACTTT
CDR3 protein: CASSETDGLGSPLHF
clone size: .
J gene: TRBJ1-6
D gene: .
V gene: TRBV2

CDR3 DNA: TGTGCCAGCTCACCAAGGGGGGGCTACGAGCAGTACTTC
CDR3 protein: CASSPRGGYEQYF
clone size: .
J gene: TRBJ2-7
D gene: .
V gene: TRBV18

CDR3 DNA: TGTGCCAGCAGCCTGCGGGGGGGCACAGATACGCAGTATTTT
CDR3 protein: CASSLRGGTDTQYF
clone size: .
J gene: TRBJ2-3
D gene: TRBD2
V gene: TRBV11-3

CDR3 DNA: TGTGCCAGCAGCGACACCGGGGAGCTGTTTTTT
CDR3 protein: CASSDTGELFF
clone size: .
J gene: TRBJ2-2
D gene: .
V gene: TRBV6-5

CDR3 DNA: TGTGCCAGCAGTTACTCGGACAGGATGGTTGACGAGCAGTACTTC
CDR3 protein: CASSYSDRMVDEQYF
clone size: .
J gene: TRBJ2-7
D gene: TRBD1
V gene: TRBV6-5

CDR3 DNA: TGTGCCAGCAGCTTAGAGGACACCTACAATGAGCAGTTCTTC
CDR3 protein: CASSLEDTYNEQFF
clone size: once
J gene: TRBJ2-1
D gene: .
V gene: TRBV7-9

CDR3 DNA: TGTGCCAGCAGCTTAGGCCGATACTCCTACAATGAGCAGTTCTTC
CDR3 protein: CASSLGRYSYNEQFF
clone size: .
J gene: TRBJ2-1
D gene: .
V gene: TRBV11-3

CDR3 DNA: TGTGCCTGGAACCGAGACAGGGGTGATGGCTACACCTTC
CDR3 protein: CAWNRDRGDGYTF
clone size: .
J gene: TRBJ1-2
D gene: TRBD1
V gene: TRBV30

CDR3 DNA: TGTGCCAGCAGCCGAACATCCAGGGGGCGATCTGGGAATCAGCCCCAGCATTTT
CDR3 protein: CASSRTSRGRSGNQPQHF
clone size: .
J gene: TRBJ1-5
D gene: TRBD1
V gene: TRBV4-2

CDR3 DNA: TGTGCCAGCACCCCCCGTGCGGGACGAAGACCCGAGCAGTACTTC
CDR3 protein: CASTPRAGRRPEQYF
clone size: .
J gene: TRBJ2-7
D gene: .
V gene: TRBV28

CDR3 DNA: TGTGTCTCTTCAGGCTATGGCTACACCTTC
CDR3 protein: CVSSGYGYTF
clone size: .
J gene: TRBJ1-2
D gene: .
V gene: TRBV28

CDR3 DNA: TGTGCCACCAGTGATGAGGGTGGCGCAGATACGCAGTATTTT
CDR3 protein: CATSDEGGADTQYF
clone size: .
J gene: TRBJ2-3
D gene: .
V gene: TRBV24-1

CDR3 DNA: TGTGCCAGCAGTGAACCGCGGACCTACGAGCAGTACTTC
CDR3 protein: CASSEPRTYEQYF
clone size: once
J gene: TRBJ2-7
D gene: .
V gene: TRBV6-1

CDR3 DNA: TGTGCCAGCAGTTACTCTCGGGGGAACACTGAAGCTTTCTTT
CDR3 protein: CASSYSRGNTEAFF
clone size: .
J gene: TRBJ1-1
D gene: .
V gene: TRBV6-2/TRBV6-3

CDR3 DNA: TGTGCCAGTAGTGGGGGCTCCCCAGTGCGTATTGAGCAGTTCTTC
CDR3 protein: CASSGGSPVRIEQFF
clone size: .
J gene: TRBJ2-1
D gene: .
V gene: TRBV19

CDR3 DNA: TGCGCCAGCAGCCAAGATTATTCCACCCGGAACACTGAAGCTTTCTTT
CDR3 protein: CASSQDYSTRNTEAFF
clone size: once
J gene: TRBJ1-1
D gene: .
V gene: TRBV4-1

CDR3 DNA: TGTGCCAGCAGTTTAAAGGCGGGACCAGACATGACGTTGGCTTTCTTT
CDR3 protein: CASSLKAGPDMTLAFF
clone size: .
J gene: TRBJ1-1
D gene: .
V gene: TRBV28

CDR3 DNA: TGTGCCAGCAGTTCTCGTTCGGTCCGGCGTGATGAAAAACTGTTTTTT
CDR3 protein: CASSSRSVRRDEKLFF
clone size: .
J gene: TRBJ1-4
D gene: .
V gene: TRBV28

CDR3 DNA: TGTGCCAGCAGCTTAATCCACGGGCAGAACACTGAAGCTTTCTTT
CDR3 protein: CASSLIHGQNTEAFF
clone size: .
J gene: TRBJ1-1
D gene: .
V gene: TRBV7-9

CDR3 DNA: TGTGCCAGCGGCCACCGGACTTTTAATTCACCCCTCCACTTT
CDR3 protein: CASGHRTFNSPLHF
clone size: once
J gene: TRBJ1-6
D gene: .
V gene: TRBV27

CDR3 DNA: TGTGCCAGCAGGCCGGTGGGGGACAGGGCTGGAAACACCATATATTTT
CDR3 protein: CASRPVGDRAGNTIYF
clone size: .
J gene: TRBJ1-3
D gene: TRBD1
V gene: TRBV3-1/TRBV3-2

CDR3 DNA: TGTGCCAGCAGCTTAGACGGGGATTTCGGGGAGACCCAGTACTTC
CDR3 protein: CASSLDGDFGETQYF
clone size: .
J gene: TRBJ2-5
D gene: .
V gene: TRBV7-2

CDR3 DNA: TGCGCCAGCAGCTTATACAGGGGTCTGAACACTGAAGCTTTCTTT
CDR3 protein: CASSLYRGLNTEAFF
clone size: .
J gene: TRBJ1-1
D gene: TRBD1
V gene: TRBV5-1

CDR3 DNA: TGTGCCAGCAGTTTAATAGCGGGAGGGCCTTCCTACGAGCAGTACTTC
CDR3 protein: CASSLIAGGPSYEQYF
clone size: .
J gene: TRBJ2-7
D gene: TRBD2
V gene: TRBV27

CDR3 DNA: TGTGCCAGCAGCTTAGTGGTAGGGACGGCGTACAATGAGCAGTTCTTC
CDR3 protein: CASSLVVGTAYNEQFF
clone size: .
J gene: TRBJ2-1
D gene: .
V gene: TRBV7-9

CDR3 DNA: TGTGCCAGCAGTGAGGACAGGACAGGCCTAGTGGTCTACGAGCAGTACTTC
CDR3 protein: CASSEDRTGLVVYEQYF
clone size: .
J gene: TRBJ2-7
D gene: TRBD1
V gene: TRBV2

CDR3 DNA: TGTGCCAGCAGCTTATTCCAGACAACTAATGAAAAACTGTTTTTT
CDR3 protein: CASSLFQTTNEKLFF
clone size: .
J gene: TRBJ1-4
D gene: .
V gene: TRBV7-9

CDR3 DNA: TGTGCCAGCAGTTTACCAACCGGGACAGGGGAGGAAAAACTGTTTTTT
CDR3 protein: CASSLPTGTGEEKLFF
clone size: .
J gene: TRBJ1-4
D gene: TRBD1
V gene: TRBV28

CDR3 DNA: TGCGCCAGCAGTGTGGGAGTGGGAGCGCTCCCAGAGACCCAGTACTTC
CDR3 protein: CASSVGVGALPETQYF
clone size: .
J gene: TRBJ2-5
D gene: .
V gene: TRBV10-1

CDR3 DNA: TGTGCCAGCAGTCCTCCGGGACTAGCGGGAGTGGCGCAGTACTTC
CDR3 protein: CASSPPGLAGVAQYF
clone size: .
J gene: TRBJ2-7
D gene: TRBD2
V gene: TRBV11-2

CDR3 DNA: TGTGCCAGCAGCGGCGGGACTAGCGGGAGTCAAGAGACCCAGTACTTC
CDR3 protein: CASSGGTSGSQETQYF
clone size: .
J gene: TRBJ2-5
D gene: TRBD2
V gene: TRBV7-9

CDR3 DNA: TGTGCCAGCTCACTAACCGACAAGACACTAGGGGAACTGTTTTTT
CDR3 protein: CASSLTDKTLGELFF
clone size: .
J gene: TRBJ1-4
D gene: .
V gene: TRBV18

CDR3 DNA: TGCGCCAGCTCAGCGGGAGTAGCCAATGAGCAGTTCTTC
CDR3 protein: CASSAGVANEQFF
clone size: once
J gene: TRBJ2-1
D gene: TRBD2
V gene: TRBV4-1

CDR3 DNA: TGTGCCAGCAGCCAAGATTCAGGGAGCTCTGGAAACACCATATATTTT
CDR3 protein: CASSQDSGSSGNTIYF
clone size: .
J gene: TRBJ1-3
D gene: .
V gene: TRBV3-1/TRBV3-2

CDR3 DNA: TGCGCCAGCAGTGAGGGCGAGACCCAGTACTTC
CDR3 protein: CASSEGETQYF
clone size: .
J gene: TRBJ2-5
D gene: .
V gene: TRBV10-2

CDR3 DNA: TGTGCCAGCAGCTTGATGTTCGCGACTAGCGGGGCCAATGAGCAGTTCTTC
CDR3 protein: CASSLMFATSGANEQFF
clone size: .
J gene: TRBJ2-1
D gene: TRBD2
V gene: TRBV5-4

CDR3 DNA: TGTGCCAGCAGCGTAGACCCCGGTTGGGGGAACTATGGCTACACCTTC
CDR3 protein: CASSVDPGWGNYGYTF
clone size: .
J gene: TRBJ1-2
D gene: .
V gene: TRBV9

CDR3 DNA: TGTGCCAGCAGCGTTCGAGGTTACACCGCGGTGGCAGGTTCCCCACAAGAGACCCAGTACTTC
CDR3 protein: CASSVRGYTAVAGSPQETQYF
clone size: .
J gene: TRBJ2-5
D gene: .
V gene: TRBV9

CDR3 DNA: TGTGCCAGCAGCCAAGACGTGGGCCTTGCGCCCACAGATACGCAGTATTTT
CDR3 protein: CASSQDVGLAPTDTQYF
clone size: .
J gene: TRBJ2-3
D gene: .
V gene: TRBV3-1/TRBV3-2